These 16 T cell receptor beta chains were all obtained from the same sample, sequenced in a study of blood T cell repertoires in COVID-19. The data were produced by immunoSEQ multiplex PCR, yet TCRdb's version contains in-frame clones alone and is incomplete. The top ten hold roughly 2.6% of the sample, which has 70,000 to 85,000 clones, more than 70% seen once. Sequenced material: peripheral blood. The source is a man aged 65-85 years with active or convalescent COVID-19.

The chain is built from TRBV12-5 and TRBJ1-1; D possibly corresponds to TRBD1 (5 bases). V was trimmed by 11 bases and J by 0 bases, leaving 13 bases between them. Germline loops: CDR1 LGHNT, CDR2 FRNRAP. The CDR3 is 13 residues long. For the CDR3, the DNA is TGTGCTTCCCAGACAGATATGAACACTGAAGCTTTCTTT. Encoded protein: CASQTDMNTEAFF. Together with reference TRBV12-5 and TRBJ1-1, the CDR3 gives the full variable domain: DARVTQTPRHKVTEMGQEVTMRCQPILGHNTVFWYRQTMMQGLELLAYFRNRAPLDDSGMPKDRFSAEMPDATLATLKIQPSEPRDSAVYFCASQTDMNTEAFFGQGTRLTVV.

The V gene is TRBV6-2 or TRBV6-3, the J gene TRBJ2-2; TRBD2 matches at 7 bases. J lost 4 bases, V lost 2 bases, and 7 bases had no gene match. This CDR3 comprises 16 residues. Germline V gene sequence: CDR1 MNHEY, CDR2 SVGEGT. CDR3 amino acids: CASSYTQRGGTGELFF. CDR3 in DNA: TGTGCCAGCAGTTACACCCAGCGGGGAGGCACCGGGGAGCTGTTTTTT.

V usage is TRBV18 and J usage is TRBJ2-2; 10 bases fit TRBD2. CDR1 KGHSH and CDR2 LQKENI come from the germline V gene. The CDR3 is 17 residues long. The junction had 2 bases not matched to a gene; V was cut back by 1 base and J by 0 bases. The CDR3 DNA reads as TGTGCCAGCTCACCACGGAGCGGGGGGGCGAACACCGGGGAGCTGTTTTTT. It translates to CASSPRSGGANTGELFF.

The rearrangement uses TRBV5-1 and TRBJ2-1; no definite D call. Trimming took 0 bases from V and 4 from J, leaving 2 bases between them. CDR3 length: 12 amino acids. Germline lookup yields CDR1 SGHRS and CDR2 YFSETQ. CDR3 loop: CASSLAYNEQFF. DNA for the CDR3: TGCGCCAGCAGCTTGGCTTACAATGAGCAGTTCTTC.

The chain joins TRBV7-2 to TRBJ2-3; 8 positions agree with TRBD2. This CDR3 is 15 amino acids long. With 6 bases clipped from V and 2 bases from J, the junction kept 7 bases outside the gene matches. Germline V gives CDR1 SGHTA, CDR2 FQGNSA. The CDR3 region is CASSIAGFPTDTQYF. CDR3 bases: TGTGCCAGCAGTATAGCGGGATTTCCCACAGATACGCAGTATTTT.

The CDR3 loop is CASSPPDRGSTDTQYF. CDR3 nucleotides: TGTGCCAGCTCACCACCGGACAGGGGAAGCACAGATACGCAGTATTTT. V gene TRBV18 combines with J gene TRBJ2-3; TRBD1 agrees at 9 bases. CDR3 length equals 16 residues. V shed 0 bases, J shed 0 bases, and the junction held 1 base outside the gene matches. From germline, CDR1 is KGHSH and CDR2 LQKENI.

V gene TRBV30 combines with J gene TRBJ2-1; tentatively, D is TRBD2 (6 bases). From germline, CDR1 is GTSNPN and CDR2 SVGIG (reference sequence). The germline V and J ends were trimmed by 3 bases and 6 bases, with 18 bases remaining between them. This CDR3 has 15 amino acids. The CDR3 DNA reads TGTGCCTGGAGCCCGACTAGTGCATTCGGCAATGAGCAGTTCTTC. Translated: CAWSPTSAFGNEQFF.

This rearrangement joins TRBV7-8 to TRBJ2-1, with 9 positions matching TRBD2. This CDR3 region has 16 residues. V shed 0 bases, J shed 7 bases, and the junction held 7 bases outside the gene matches. Germline CDR1 is SGHVS and CDR2 is FQNEAQ. The CDR3 nucleotides read TGTGCCAGCAGCTTAGCGGAGCTAGCGGGAATTAATGAGCAGTTCTTC. As protein: CASSLAELAGINEQFF.

The rearrangement uses TRBV27 and TRBJ2-1, with 7 bases that match TRBD1. In germline, CDR1 is MNHEY, CDR2 SMNVEV (reference sequence). Trimming cost V 4 bases and J 7 bases; bases outside gene matches: 4. This CDR3 region has 13 residues. In DNA form, the CDR3 reads TGTGCCAGCAGTTACCCGGGACAGAATGAGCAGTTCTTC. This encodes CASSYPGQNEQFF.

In this sample, this clone turned up once. This rearrangement joins TRBV30 to TRBJ2-3; 8 nucleotides agree with TRBD2. The junction had 1 base not matched to a gene; V was cut back by 1 base and J by 10 bases. From germline, CDR1 is GTSNPN and CDR2 SVGIG (reference sequence). There are 11 residues in the CDR3. CDR3 DNA: TGTGCCTGGAGTGCGGGGGGGGCGCAGTATTTT. It codes for CAWSAGGAQYF.

The CDR3, as DNA: TGTGCCAGCAGCTCGGGGACACCGAGCACAGATACGCAGTATTTT. Protein product: CASSSGTPSTDTQYF. This rearrangement joins TRBV11-3 to TRBJ2-3; D possibly corresponds to TRBD1 (6 bases). Germline V gene sequence: CDR1 SGHNT, CDR2 YENEEA. This CDR3 contains 15 residues. V was pared by 4 bases and J by 0 bases, with 11 bases between.

V is TRBV5-1 and J is TRBJ2-2, with a tentative D call TRBD1 (6 bases). Germline CDR1 SGHRS, CDR2 YFSETQ. CDR3 length equals 12 residues. Trimming left V 0 bases short and J 13 bases short, with 10 bases between. CDR3 DNA sequence: TGCGCCAGCAGCTTGGTACAGGGAGTGCTGTTTTTT. Protein product: CASSLVQGVLFF.

The J gene is TRBJ2-5, the V gene TRBV9; 9 nucleotides match TRBD2. The CDR3 runs to 17 residues. Germline-derived CDR1 and CDR2 are SGDLS and YYNGEE. Losses at the gene ends were 2 bases for V and 1 base for J; bases not matched to a gene: 9. CDR3 protein: CASSVAITSGPQETQYF. Here the CDR3 DNA reads TGTGCCAGCAGCGTGGCGATCACTAGCGGGCCCCAAGAGACCCAGTACTTC.

This chain links TRBV18 with TRBJ1-1; D not resolved. Trimming shortened V by 2 bases and J by 1 base, and 5 bases separated the two germline ends. Germline V gives CDR1 KGHSH, CDR2 LQKENI. This CDR3 is built from 13 residues. CDR3: CASSPIRNTEAFF. The CDR3 region has the DNA TGTGCCAGCTCACCAATCCGGAACACTGAAGCTTTCTTT.

The chain couples TRBV28 to TRBJ1-5; D is ambiguous. Germline-derived CDR1 and CDR2 are MDHEN and SYDVKM. The V and J ends lost 4 bases and 5 bases respectively, with 18 bases between them. This CDR3 has 16 amino acids. In DNA, the CDR3 is TGTGCCAGCAGTTCCCAGCGGACTTCGAGGCATCAGCCCCAGCATTTT. This sequence encodes CASSSQRTSRHQPQHF.

The J gene is TRBJ2-7, the V gene TRBV6-5, with 12 bases that match TRBD1. There are 15 residues in the CDR3. V trimming: 1 base; J trimming: 4 bases; junction bases outside the gene matches: 2. Germline V gene sequence: CDR1 MNHEY, CDR2 SVGAGI. This CDR3 is CASSYLGQGAYEQYF. The CDR3 DNA sequence: TGTGCCAGCAGTTACTTGGGACAGGGGGCTTACGAGCAGTACTTC.